This TCR beta chain was sequenced during a study of early T cells in non-severe SARS-CoV-2 infection. The wider study: Sequencing was performed on bulk RNA from unsorted whole blood, leaving chains unpaired. Overall study findings and caveats: Private and CD4 specificities were missed by VDJdb matching, which favored anti-spike CD8 responses.

Unique molecular identifiers were added to individual cDNA molecules. TCRdb re-derived calls from the 5' RACE reads in MiXCR, one entry per CDR3 protein. Of roughly 70,000 distinct CDR3 sequences in the sample, roughly 21% were seen once. Points on this clonotype: The antigen remains undetermined.

CDR3 length equals 15 residues. V was clipped by 9 bases and J by 6 bases, with 20 bases between them. Germline-derived CDR1 and CDR2 are SGHTA and FQGNSA. This TCR was recovered from an adult who was a healthcare worker with PCR-confirmed SARS-CoV-2 infection or an uninfected control (not recorded which). The chain links TRBV7-2 to TRBJ2-2; perhaps TRBD2 as D (6 bases). Sequences were derived from whole blood, sampled at baseline. The CDR3 coding sequence is TGTGCCAGTGGGAGGCAGGGTCCATCGGCCGGGGAGCTGTTTTTT. It translates to CASGRQGPSAGELFF.